This T cell receptor beta chain emerged from a study of cytomegalovirus exposure and HLA in healthy donors. Comment on this clone: Antigen: not known.

General study points: The study labeled 150 to 200 TCR beta chains cytomegalovirus-associated.

Primers included in the PCR were 60 Vbeta and 13 Jbeta primers. The method was immunoSEQ multiplex PCR; TCRdb's version includes in-frame clones alone and lacks a portion of them. The repertoire holds around 200,000 clones, around three quarters seen once, with under 2.5% in the top ten. Each donor's status was that of a healthy bone marrow donor. Donors had nominal health at sampling but likely had unrecorded immune exposures. Germline V gene sequence: CDR1 SEHNR, CDR2 FQNEAQ (reference sequence). The V end was cut by 1 base, the J end by 8 bases, with 20 bases between. The CDR3 is 16 amino acids. What was sequenced was PBMCs. This chain joins TRBV7-9 and TRBJ1-2; D remains unclear. The sequence was collected from a woman aged 30 to 39 in good health and CMV-seropositive. CDR3 region: CASSLEGGLILEGYTF. CDR3 coding DNA: TGTGCCAGCAGCTTAGAGGGAGGTCTGATTCTTGAAGGCTACACCTTC. The full variable domain, completed using reference TRBV7-9 and TRBJ1-2, is DTGVSQNPRHKITKRGQNVTFRCDPISEHNRLYWYRQTLGQGPEFLTYFQNEAQLEKSRLLSDRFSAERPKGSFSTLEIQRTEQGDSAMYLCASSLEGGLILEGYTFGSGTRLTVV.